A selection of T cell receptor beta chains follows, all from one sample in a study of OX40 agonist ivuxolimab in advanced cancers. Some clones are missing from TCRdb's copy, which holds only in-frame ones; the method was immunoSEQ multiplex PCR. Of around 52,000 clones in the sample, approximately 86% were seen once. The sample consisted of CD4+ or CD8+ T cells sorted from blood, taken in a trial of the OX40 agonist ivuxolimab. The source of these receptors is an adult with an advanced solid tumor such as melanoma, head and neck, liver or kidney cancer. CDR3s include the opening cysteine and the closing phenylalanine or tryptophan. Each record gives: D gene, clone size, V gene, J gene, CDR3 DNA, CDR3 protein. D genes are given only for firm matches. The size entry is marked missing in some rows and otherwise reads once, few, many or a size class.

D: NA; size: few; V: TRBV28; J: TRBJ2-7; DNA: TGTGCCAGCAGCCGGGGACCTATCTACGAGCAGTACTTC; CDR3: CASSRGPIYEQYF
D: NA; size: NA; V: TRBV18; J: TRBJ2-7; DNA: TGTGCCAGCTCACCCGCAGGGTTTCCCTACGAGCAGTACTTC; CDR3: CASSPAGFPYEQYF
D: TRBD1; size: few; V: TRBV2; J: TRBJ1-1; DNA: TGTGCCAGCAGTGGAAGATTGGACAGGGACGCTGAAGCTTTCTTT; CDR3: CASSGRLDRDAEAFF
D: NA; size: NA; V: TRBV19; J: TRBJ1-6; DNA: TGTGCCAGTAGTCCCCCGACCGGTGTTTATTCACCCCTCCACTTT; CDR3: CASSPPTGVYSPLHF
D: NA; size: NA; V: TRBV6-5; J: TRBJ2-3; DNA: TGTGCCAGCAGGTCCCAACTTAGCACAGATACGCAGTATTTT; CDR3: CASRSQLSTDTQYF
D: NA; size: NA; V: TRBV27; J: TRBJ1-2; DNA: TGTGCCAGCAGTTTATCGGGGTTCGGCTATGGCTACACCTTC; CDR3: CASSLSGFGYGYTF
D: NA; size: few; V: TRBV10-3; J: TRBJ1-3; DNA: TGTGCCATCAGTGAGTCTGGGGGGAGTCCTGGAAACACCATATATTTT; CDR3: CAISESGGSPGNTIYF
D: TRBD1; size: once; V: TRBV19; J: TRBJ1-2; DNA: TGTGCCAGTAGTATCCGACAGGGCCGGAACGACTATGGCTACACCTTC; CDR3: CASSIRQGRNDYGYTF
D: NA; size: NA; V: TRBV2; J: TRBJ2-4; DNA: TGTGCCAGCAGTGGGGGCAGGATGCAAGCCAAAAACATTCAGTACTTC; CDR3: CASSGGRMQAKNIQYF
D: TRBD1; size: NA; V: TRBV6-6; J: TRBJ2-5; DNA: TGTGCCAGCAGCAACCAACGACAGGGGTCACAAGAGACCCAGTACTTC; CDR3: CASSNQRQGSQETQYF
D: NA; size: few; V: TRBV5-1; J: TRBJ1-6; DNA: TGCGCCAGCAGCTTCGGGGACGTGGTTTCACCCCTCCACTTT; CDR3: CASSFGDVVSPLHF
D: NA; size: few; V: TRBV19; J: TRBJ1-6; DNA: TGTGCCAGTAGTACAACCAGGGCGAGCTCCTATAATTCACCCCTCCACTTT; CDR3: CASSTTRASSYNSPLHF
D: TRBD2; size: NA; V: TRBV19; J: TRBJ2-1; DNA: TGTGCCAGTAGAAATAGCGGGAGGGCCGTGGATGAGCAGTTCTTC; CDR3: CASRNSGRAVDEQFF
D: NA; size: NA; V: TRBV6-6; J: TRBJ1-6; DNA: TGTGCCAGCAGCCGACAGGCTAATTCACCCCTCCACTTT; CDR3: CASSRQANSPLHF
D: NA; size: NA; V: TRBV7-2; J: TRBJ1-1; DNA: TGTGCCAGCAGCTTAGGGGGGGGCGGAGCTTTCTTT; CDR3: CASSLGGGGAFF
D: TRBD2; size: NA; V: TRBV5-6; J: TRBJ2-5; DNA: TGTGCCAGCAGCCTCCGACTAGCGGGAACTCTACAAGAGACCCAGTACTTC; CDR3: CASSLRLAGTLQETQYF
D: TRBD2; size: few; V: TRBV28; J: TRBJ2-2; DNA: TGTGCCAGCAGCCCTACAGGGTTTGGACTAGCGGGAGGAAGTACCGGGGAGCTGTTTTTT; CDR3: CASSPTGFGLAGGSTGELFF
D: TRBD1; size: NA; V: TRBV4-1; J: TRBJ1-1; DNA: TGCGCCAGCAGCCAAGATCTAGTGGACAGGGCTTTCTTT; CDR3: CASSQDLVDRAFF
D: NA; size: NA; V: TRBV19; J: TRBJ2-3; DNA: TGTGCCAGTAGTAGGGGGGAATACGGGAGAACAGATACGCAGTATTTT; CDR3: CASSRGEYGRTDTQYF
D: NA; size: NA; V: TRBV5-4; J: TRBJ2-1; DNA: TGTGCCAGCAGCTTAAGGACTGAGCAGTTCTTC; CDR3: CASSLRTEQFF
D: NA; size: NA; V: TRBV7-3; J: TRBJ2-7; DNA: TGTGCCAGCAGCTTAGATGCGGGCGTCTCCTACGAGCAGTACTTC; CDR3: CASSLDAGVSYEQYF
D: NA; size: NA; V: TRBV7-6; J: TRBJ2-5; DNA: TGTGCCAGCAGCTTAGGTGTTCAGGGAAAAGAGACCCAGTACTTC; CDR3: CASSLGVQGKETQYF
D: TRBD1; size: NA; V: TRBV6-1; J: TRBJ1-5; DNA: TGTGCCAGCAGACAGGGGGGCAATCAGCCCCAGCATTTT; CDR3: CASRQGGNQPQHF
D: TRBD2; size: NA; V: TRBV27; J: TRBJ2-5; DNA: TGTGCCAGCGCGAGCGGGGTCGGAGAGACCCAGTACTTC; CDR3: CASASGVGETQYF
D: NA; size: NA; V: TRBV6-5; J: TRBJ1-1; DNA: TGTGCCAGCAGCAGGGGAAACACTGAAGCTTTCTTT; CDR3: CASSRGNTEAFF
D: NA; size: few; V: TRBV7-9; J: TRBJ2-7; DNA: TGTGCCAGCAGCTTAGATAGGTGGGACCAACCCTACGAGCAGTACTTC; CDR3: CASSLDRWDQPYEQYF
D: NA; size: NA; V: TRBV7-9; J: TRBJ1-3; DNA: TGTGCCAGCAGCTTAGGACAGCCGAACTCTGGAAACACCATATATTTT; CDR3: CASSLGQPNSGNTIYF
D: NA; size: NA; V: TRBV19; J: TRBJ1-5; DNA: TGTGCCAGTAGTATAGAAGGCCAGGGAGGATTTCGTAGGAATCAGCCCCAGCATTTT; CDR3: CASSIEGQGGFRRNQPQHF
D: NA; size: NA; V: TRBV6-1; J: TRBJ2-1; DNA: TGTGCCAGCATGATAAGGGAGAACTACAATGAGCAGTTCTTC; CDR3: CASMIRENYNEQFF
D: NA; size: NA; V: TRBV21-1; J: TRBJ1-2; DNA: TGTGCCAGCAGCAAACGGGGAGTAGGTAACTATGGCTACACCTTC; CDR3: CASSKRGVGNYGYTF
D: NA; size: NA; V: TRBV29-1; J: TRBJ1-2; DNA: TGCAGCGTTAAAGGGGGGAGAGCGGACTATGGCTACACCTTC; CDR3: CSVKGGRADYGYTF
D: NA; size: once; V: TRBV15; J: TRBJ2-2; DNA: TGTGCCACCAGGCGGACAACGAACACCGGGGAGCTGTTTTTT; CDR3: CATRRTTNTGELFF
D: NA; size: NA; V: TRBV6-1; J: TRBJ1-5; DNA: TGTGCCACCAGACAAAACAATCAGCCCCAGCATTTT; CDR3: CATRQNNQPQHF
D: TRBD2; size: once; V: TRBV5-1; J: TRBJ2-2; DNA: TGCGCCAGCAGCTTGGGCGGGAGTAACACCGGGGAGCTGTTTTTT; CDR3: CASSLGGSNTGELFF
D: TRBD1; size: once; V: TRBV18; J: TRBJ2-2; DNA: TGTGCCAGCTCACCCACAGGACAGGGTGGCACCGGGGAGCTGTTTTTT; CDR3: CASSPTGQGGTGELFF
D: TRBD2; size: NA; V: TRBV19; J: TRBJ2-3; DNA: TGTGCCAGTAGTTCGGAGACTAGCGGGAGGACAGATACGCAGTATTTT; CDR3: CASSSETSGRTDTQYF
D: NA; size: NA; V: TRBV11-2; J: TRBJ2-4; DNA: TGTGCCAGCAGTCACATCTCGACAAACATTCAGTACTTC; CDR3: CASSHISTNIQYF
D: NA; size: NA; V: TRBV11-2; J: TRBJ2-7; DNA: TGTGCCAGCAGCTTTTGGCGGCGCGACGGACAGTTTAGTTACGAGCAGTACTTC; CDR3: CASSFWRRDGQFSYEQYF
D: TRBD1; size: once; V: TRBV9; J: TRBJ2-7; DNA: TGTGCCAGCAGCGTAGGGCAGGGGGCCTACGAGCAGTACTTC; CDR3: CASSVGQGAYEQYF
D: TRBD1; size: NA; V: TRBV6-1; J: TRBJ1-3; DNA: TGTGCCAGCAGTGTACAGGGGGGTAAGGGAAACACCATATATTTT; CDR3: CASSVQGGKGNTIYF
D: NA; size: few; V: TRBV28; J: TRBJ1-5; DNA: TGTGCCAGCTGCGGGACTCAGAGCAATCAGCCCCAGCATTTT; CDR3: CASCGTQSNQPQHF
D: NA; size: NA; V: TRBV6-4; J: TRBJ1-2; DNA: TGTGCCAGCAGTTTTCAGGGTCGGGGCTACACCTTC; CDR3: CASSFQGRGYTF
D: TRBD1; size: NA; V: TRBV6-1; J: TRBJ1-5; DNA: TGTGCCAGCAGTGCACAGGGGGCCTCCACCTCGCAGCCCCAGCATTTT; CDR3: CASSAQGASTSQPQHF
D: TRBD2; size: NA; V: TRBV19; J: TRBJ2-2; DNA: TGTGCCAGTAGTATATCTAGCGGGAGGGCCAGAGGCGGGGAGCTGTTTTTT; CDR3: CASSISSGRARGGELFF
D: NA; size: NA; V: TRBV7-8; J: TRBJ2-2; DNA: TGTGCCAGCAGCACGACAGGGAGGGGCACCGGGGAGCTGTTTTTT; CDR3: CASSTTGRGTGELFF
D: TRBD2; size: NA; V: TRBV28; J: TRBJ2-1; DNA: TGTGCCAGCACTACGACTTGGGGGGTTAGCGGGAGAGACAAGTTCTTC; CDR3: CASTTTWGVSGRDKFF
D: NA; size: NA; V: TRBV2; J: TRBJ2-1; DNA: TGTGCCAGCAGTCAGAGTCGCAATGAGCAGTTCTTC; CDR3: CASSQSRNEQFF
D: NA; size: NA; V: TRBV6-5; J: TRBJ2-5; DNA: TGTGCCAGCAGTTACTCAAAAGAGACCCAGTACTTC; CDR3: CASSYSKETQYF
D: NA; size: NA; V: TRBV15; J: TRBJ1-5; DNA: TGTGCCACCAGCAGAGAGCAGAGACCTAGCAATCAGCCCCAGCATTTT; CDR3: CATSREQRPSNQPQHF
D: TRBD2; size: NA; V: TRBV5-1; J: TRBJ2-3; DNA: TGCGCCAGCAGCTTGCCAGCGGGGGATACGCAGTATTTT; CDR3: CASSLPAGDTQYF
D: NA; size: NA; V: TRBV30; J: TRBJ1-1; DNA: TGTGCCTGCTGGCGGCTGAAGAACACTGAAGCTTTCTTT; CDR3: CACWRLKNTEAFF
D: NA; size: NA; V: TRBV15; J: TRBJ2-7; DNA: TGTGCCACCAGCCCCCAGCTGGGCTACGAGCAGTACTTC; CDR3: CATSPQLGYEQYF
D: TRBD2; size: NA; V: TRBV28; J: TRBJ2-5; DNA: TGTGCCAGCACCTTTGGAATAGCGGGAGGCCAAGAGACCCAGTACTTC; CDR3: CASTFGIAGGQETQYF
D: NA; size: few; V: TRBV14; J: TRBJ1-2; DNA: TGTGCCAGCAGCCAAGGCCCCCGGGGTAACTATGGCTACACCTTC; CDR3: CASSQGPRGNYGYTF
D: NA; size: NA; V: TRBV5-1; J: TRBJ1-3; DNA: TGCGCCAGCAGCTTGGGCGGCAACTCTGGAAACACCATATATTTT; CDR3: CASSLGGNSGNTIYF
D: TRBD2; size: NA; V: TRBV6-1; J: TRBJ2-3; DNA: TGTGCCAGCAGCCTAGCGGGAGGACGAGATACGCAGTATTTT; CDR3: CASSLAGGRDTQYF
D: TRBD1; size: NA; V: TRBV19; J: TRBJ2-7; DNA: TGTGCCAGTAGTGTTCAGGGGGTCGGCGAGCAGTACTTC; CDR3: CASSVQGVGEQYF
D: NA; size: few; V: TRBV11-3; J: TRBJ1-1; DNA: TGTGCCTCCTCGGGAGCGGCCGACACTGAAGCTTTCTTT; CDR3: CASSGAADTEAFF
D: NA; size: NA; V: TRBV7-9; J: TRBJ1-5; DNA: TGTGCCAGCAGCTCAGGCGGACCAGGGGGCAATCAGCCCCAGCATTTT; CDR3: CASSSGGPGGNQPQHF
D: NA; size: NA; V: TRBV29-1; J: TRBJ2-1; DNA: TGCAGCGTTGGACATTTCTACAATGAGCAGTTCTTC; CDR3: CSVGHFYNEQFF